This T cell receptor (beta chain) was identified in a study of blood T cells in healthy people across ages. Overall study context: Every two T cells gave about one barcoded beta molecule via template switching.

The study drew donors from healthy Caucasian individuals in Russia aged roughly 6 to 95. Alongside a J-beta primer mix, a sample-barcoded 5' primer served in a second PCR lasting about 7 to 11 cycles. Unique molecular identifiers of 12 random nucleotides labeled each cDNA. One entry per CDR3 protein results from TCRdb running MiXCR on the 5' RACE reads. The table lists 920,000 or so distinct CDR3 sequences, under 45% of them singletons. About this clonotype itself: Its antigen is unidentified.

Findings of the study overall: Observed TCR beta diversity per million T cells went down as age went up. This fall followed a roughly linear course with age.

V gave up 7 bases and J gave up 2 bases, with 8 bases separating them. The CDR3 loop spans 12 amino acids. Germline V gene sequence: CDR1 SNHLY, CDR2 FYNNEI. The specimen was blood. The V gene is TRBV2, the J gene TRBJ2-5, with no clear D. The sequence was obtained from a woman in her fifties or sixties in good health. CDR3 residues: CASTQTQETQYF. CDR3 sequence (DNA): TGTGCCAGCACACAGACACAAGAGACCCAGTACTTC.